Listed here are 7 T cell receptor beta chains from one sample, sequenced in a study of control samples from healthy donors and cancer patients. Sequenced by immunoSEQ multiplex PCR; TCRdb stores in-frame clones only, minus some. The listing contains about 210,000 clones. Sequencing input: blood. These receptors all come from a woman in her thirties in good health.

The rearrangement uses TRBV6-5 and TRBJ2-7; maybe TRBD2 (5 bases). The V end lost 4 bases, the J end lost 5 bases, and 12 bases lay between the germline ends. The germline CDR1 and CDR2 sequences are MNHEY and SVGAGI. This CDR3 is built from 13 residues. DNA of the CDR3: TGTGCCAGCAGTTCACTAGGTTCTAACGAGCAGTACTTC. This encodes CASSSLGSNEQYF.

The V and J genes are TRBV27 and TRBJ1-1; 7 bases map to TRBD1. The CDR3 runs to 14 residues. Germline CDR1 is MNHEY and CDR2 is SMNVEV (reference sequence). J lost 4 bases, V lost 8 bases, and 10 bases had no gene match. The CDR3 reads CASRQGQFGTEAFF. In DNA, the CDR3 is TGTGCCAGCCGCCAGGGACAGTTCGGCACTGAAGCTTTCTTT.

The V call is TRBV2, the J call TRBJ1-5; 7 positions match TRBD1. With 3 bases clipped from V and 5 bases from J, the junction kept 7 bases outside the gene matches. The CDR3 is 15 residues long. Germline-derived CDR1 and CDR2 are SNHLY and FYNNEI. DNA for the CDR3: TGTGCCAGCAGTGATGGAAGGGGGCTCTATCAGCCCCAGCATTTT. Protein: CASSDGRGLYQPQHF.

The chain is built from TRBV10-3 and TRBJ1-1, with 7 bases fitting TRBD1. The CDR3 has 15 amino acids. Germline CDR1 ENHRY, CDR2 SYGVKD. With V trimmed by 3 bases and J by 0 bases, 4 bases remained unmatched. The CDR3 spells CAISDSGTVNTEAFF. CDR3 nucleotide sequence: TGTGCCATCAGTGACTCCGGGACAGTGAACACTGAAGCTTTCTTT.

The chain links TRBV3-1 (or the pseudogene TRBV3-2) to TRBJ2-3; 9 bases match TRBD1. In germline, CDR1 is LGHDT, CDR2 YNNKEL (reference sequence). Trimming removed 4 bases from V and 1 base from J; junction bases left unmatched: 3. CDR3 length: 15 residues. The CDR3 region is CASSRRTGGTDTQYF. The CDR3 DNA follows: TGTGCCAGCAGCCGACGGACAGGGGGCACAGATACGCAGTATTTT.

This rearrangement joins TRBV28 to TRBJ1-5; D possibly corresponds to TRBD1 (5 bases). Germline CDR1 MDHEN, CDR2 SYDVKM. V lost 3 bases and J 2 bases, leaving 8 bases between the germline ends. This CDR3 has 14 residues. The chain's CDR3 is CASSFSGRNQPQHF. The CDR3 coding sequence is TGTGCCAGCAGTTTTTCGGGACGCAATCAGCCCCAGCATTTT. The full variable domain, completed using reference TRBV28 and TRBJ1-5, is DVKVTQSSRYLVKRTGEKVFLECVQDMDHENMFWYRQDPGLGLRLIYFSYDVKMKEKGDIPEGYSVSREKKERFSLILESASTNQTSMYLCASSFSGRNQPQHFGDGTRLSIL.

The gene calls are TRBV30 and TRBJ1-2, with unresolved D. Trimming shortened V by 0 bases and J by 8 bases, and 13 bases separated the two germline ends. Germline V CDR1 and CDR2: GTSNPN, SVGIG (reference sequence). The CDR3 loop spans 13 amino acids. CDR3 region: CAWSVGSLQGYTF. The DNA for the CDR3 is TGTGCCTGGAGTGTCGGGAGTTTGCAGGGCTACACCTTC.